Listed below are T cell receptor beta chains from one sample, sequenced in a study of blood T cells in healthy people across ages. TCRdb re-called the 5' RACE reads through MiXCR, storing one row per CDR3 protein. Of approximately 1,700,000 distinct CDR3 sequences detected, roughly 43% appear once; the ten largest clones hold under 30%. The sequenced sample was blood. The source is a human donor in good health. Both conserved end residues are part of each CDR3. The D gene is left open where the match is weak. Clone size, where shown, is once, few, many, or a class for clones that have expanded.

CSSDRESYNEQFF	TGCAGCTCGGACAGGGAATCCTACAATGAGCAGTTCTTC	.	TRBV29-1	TRBJ2-1	TRBD1
CSSILGLAGDYNEQFF	.	.	TRBV29-1	TRBJ2-1	.
CASGTNYVGGGYTF	TGTGCTAGTGGTACAAACTATGTGGGCGGTGGCTACACCTTC	.	TRBV12-5	TRBJ1-2	.
CSARTGGVEQYF	TGCAGTGCTAGGACAGGGGGAGTCGAGCAGTACTTC	once	TRBV20-1	TRBJ2-7	TRBD1
CASSSGGLARGYTF	TGTGCCAGCAGCTCGGGGGGGTTGGCTCGTGGCTACACCTTC	few	TRBV4-2	TRBJ1-2	.
CASRDSLGEQFF	TGTGCCAGCAGAGATAGCCTCGGTGAGCAGTTCTTC	.	TRBV11-3	TRBJ2-1	.
CASTEGGTSYNEQFF	TGCGCCAGCACCGAGGGCGGGACTAGCTACAATGAGCAGTTCTTC	.	TRBV10-2	TRBJ2-1	TRBD2
CASSDWSIQYF	TGTGCCAGCAGTGACTGGAGCATTCAGTACTTC	.	TRBV2	TRBJ2-4	.
CSARTAEAGGDYYEQYF	TGCAGTGCTAGAACCGCCGAAGCGGGGGGTGACTACTACGAGCAGTACTTC	.	TRBV20-1	TRBJ2-7	TRBD2
CSARDEGGSGGFAETQYF	TGCAGTGCTAGAGATGAAGGTGGGAGCGGGGGGTTTGCGGAGACCCAGTACTTC	.	TRBV20-1	TRBJ2-5	TRBD2
CATSRDDQPQHF	TGTGCCACCAGCAGAGATGATCAGCCCCAGCATTTT	.	TRBV15	TRBJ1-5	.
CSANRVEGSGANVLTF	TGCAGTGCAAACAGGGTGGAGGGGTCTGGGGCCAACGTCCTGACTTTC	few	TRBV20-1	TRBJ2-6	.
CSARVPESGEGYTF	TGCAGTGCTAGGGTGCCGGAATCGGGGGAAGGCTACACCTTC	.	TRBV20-1	TRBJ1-2	.
CASRRGRGNEKLFF	TGCGCCAGCAGGAGGGGGCGCGGTAATGAAAAACTGTTTTTT	.	TRBV5-1	TRBJ1-4	TRBD1
CASSQTKGLSGNTIYF	TGTGCCAGCAGCCAAACAAAGGGCCTCTCTGGAAACACCATATATTTT	.	TRBV4-2	TRBJ1-3	.
CASSEGWNYGYTF	TGTGCCAGCAGCGAAGGATGGAACTATGGCTACACCTTC	.	TRBV7-2	TRBJ1-2	.
CASSSTSGETDTQYF	TGCGCCAGCAGCTCGACTAGCGGGGAAACAGATACGCAGTATTTT	few	TRBV5-1	TRBJ2-3	TRBD2
CASSLVPSQQFF	TGTGCCAGCAGCTTAGTACCTAGTCAGCAGTTCTTC	few	TRBV11-2	TRBJ2-1	.
CASSLEDRFTDTQYF	TGCGCCAGCAGCTTGGAGGACAGGTTCACAGATACGCAGTATTTT	.	TRBV5-1	TRBJ2-3	TRBD1
CASSWGLLKNIQYF	TGCGCCAGCAGCTGGGGTCTCCTGAAAAACATTCAGTACTTC	.	TRBV5-1	TRBJ2-4	.
CASSINPSQETQYF	TGTGCCAGCAGTATAAACCCCTCTCAAGAGACCCAGTACTTC	many	TRBV12-3/TRBV12-4	TRBJ2-5	.
CASSYSQTTTHGYTF	TGTGCCAGCAGTTACTCTCAGACTACTACACATGGCTACACCTTC	.	TRBV6-5	TRBJ1-2	.
CASSSSMTSSYEQYF	TGTGCCAGCAGCTCTTCTATGACTAGCTCCTACGAGCAGTACTTC	.	TRBV5-6	TRBJ2-7	.
CASSQGLALAKNIQYF	TGTGCCAGCAGCCAAGGACTAGCCTTAGCCAAAAACATTCAGTACTTC	few	TRBV11-3	TRBJ2-4	TRBD2
CASSRDLFGTQNF	TGCGCCAGCAGCAGGGACTTATTTGGGACCCAGAACTTC	.	TRBV5-1	TRBJ2-5	.
CATSTSGGSLTTDTQYF	TGTGCCACCAGTACTAGCGGGGGCTCCCTAACCACAGATACGCAGTATTTT	few	TRBV24-1	TRBJ2-3	TRBD2
CASSLAGTVNEKLFF	TGCGCCAGCAGCTTGGCCGGGACAGTGAATGAAAAACTGTTTTTT	few	TRBV5-1	TRBJ1-4	TRBD1
CASSFQGGNPPLHF	TGTGCCAGCAGCTTCCAGGGTGGCAATCCACCCCTCCACTTT	.	TRBV5-5	TRBJ1-6	.
CASSQGRIAGGGNEQFF	TGTGCCAGCAGCCAAGGAAGGATAGCGGGGGGAGGGAATGAGCAGTTCTTC	.	TRBV3-1	TRBJ2-1	TRBD2
CAWSVVEGADNEQFF	TGTGCCTGGAGTGTGGTGGAGGGGGCGGACAATGAGCAGTTCTTC	.	TRBV30	TRBJ2-1	.